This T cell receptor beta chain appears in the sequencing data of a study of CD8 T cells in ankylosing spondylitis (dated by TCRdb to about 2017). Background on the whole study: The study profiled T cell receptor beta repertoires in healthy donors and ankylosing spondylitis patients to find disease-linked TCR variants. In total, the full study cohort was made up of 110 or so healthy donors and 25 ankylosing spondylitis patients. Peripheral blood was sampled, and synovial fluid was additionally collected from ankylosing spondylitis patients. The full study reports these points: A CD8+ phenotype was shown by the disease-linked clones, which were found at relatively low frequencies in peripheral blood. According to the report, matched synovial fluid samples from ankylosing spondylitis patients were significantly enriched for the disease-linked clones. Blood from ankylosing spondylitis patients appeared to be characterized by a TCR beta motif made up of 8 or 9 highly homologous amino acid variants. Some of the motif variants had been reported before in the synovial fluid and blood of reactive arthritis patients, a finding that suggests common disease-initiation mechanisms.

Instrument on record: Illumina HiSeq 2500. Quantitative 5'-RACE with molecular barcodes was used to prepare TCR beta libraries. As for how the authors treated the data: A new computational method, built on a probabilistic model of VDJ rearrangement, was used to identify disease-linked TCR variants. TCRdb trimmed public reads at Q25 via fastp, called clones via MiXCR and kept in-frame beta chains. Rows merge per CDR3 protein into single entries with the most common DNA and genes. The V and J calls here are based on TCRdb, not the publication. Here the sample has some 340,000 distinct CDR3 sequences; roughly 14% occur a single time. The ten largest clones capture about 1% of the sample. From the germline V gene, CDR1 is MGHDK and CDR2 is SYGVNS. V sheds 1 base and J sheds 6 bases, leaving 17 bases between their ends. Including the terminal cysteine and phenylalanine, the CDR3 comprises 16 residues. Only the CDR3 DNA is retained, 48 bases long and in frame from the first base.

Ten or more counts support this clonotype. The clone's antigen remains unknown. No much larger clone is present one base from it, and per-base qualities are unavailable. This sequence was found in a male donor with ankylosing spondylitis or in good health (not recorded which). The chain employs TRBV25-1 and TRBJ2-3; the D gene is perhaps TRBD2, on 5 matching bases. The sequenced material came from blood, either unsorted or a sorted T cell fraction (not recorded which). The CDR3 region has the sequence CASSESRRAVGDTQYF. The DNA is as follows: TGTGCCAGCAGTGAATCTCGGCGGGCTGTGGGGGATACGCAGTATTTT.